The 23 T cell receptor beta chains given below trace back to one sample, sequenced in a study of human T cells and chemical hapten exposure (dated by TCRdb to the early 2020s). Sample time point, as interpreted from the label and publication: patch test 2, 6 weeks after DPC sensitization. The treatment or condition tag for this specimen amounts to: therapeutic diphenylcyclopropenone sensitization with weekly scalp DPC. Libraries were constructed by RACE. Sequencing relied on a NextSeq 500. Using fastp at Q25 and MiXCR, TCRdb reprocessed the public reads and kept productive beta chains. Rows matching on CDR3 protein sequence are summarized as one entry with the most common DNA and genes. This sample is represented by fewer than 95,000 distinct CDR3 sequences; 11% of them were singletons. Together, the top ten hold under 2.5% of the sample. The sample consisted of whole blood, taken in connection with sensitization to the hapten diphenylcyclopropenone (DPC). The source of these receptors is a man in his forties with alopecia areata. Some clones in this sample may be carry-over from other donors' samples.

The chain employs TRBV6-1 and TRBJ2-7, with D uncertain. Trimming cost V 2 bases and J 6 bases, with 11 bases left between them. The V gene's germline CDR1 is MNHNS and CDR2 SASEGT. The CDR3 covers 13 residues. The DNA of the CDR3 is TGTGCCAGCAGTGAAATGAGTCTCGCCGAGCAGTACGTC. Translating gives CASSEMSLAEQYV.

A few counts support this clonotype. The rearrangement joins TRBV19 to TRBJ1-1; D is ambiguous. Trimming removed 5 bases from V and 7 bases from J, with 11 bases in between. CDR1 and CDR2 (germline): LNHDA, SQIVND (reference sequence). CDR3 length: 12 amino acids. The CDR3 coding sequence is TGTGCCAGTAGTGCCGGTCACAGTGAAGCTTTCTTT. Amino acids: CASSAGHSEAFF. Full variable domain (outside the CDR3, taken from reference TRBV19 and TRBJ1-1): DGGITQSPKYLFRKEGQNVTLSCEQNLNHDAMYWYRQDPGQGLRLIYYSQIVNDFQKGDIAEGYSVSREKKESFPLTVTSAQKNPTAFYLCASSAGHSEAFFGQGTRLTVV.

The rearrangement uses TRBV11-1 and TRBJ2-1; D ambiguous. Trimming took 4 bases from V and 6 from J, leaving 19 bases between them. Germline V gives CDR1 SGHAT, CDR2 FQDESV (reference sequence). The CDR3 is made up of 16 amino acids. The CDR3 nucleotides are TGTGCCAGCAGCTCACCTTGGCGGTTGGGCACCAATGAGCAGTTCTTC. Protein sequence: CASSSPWRLGTNEQFF.

The J gene is TRBJ2-3, the V gene TRBV20-1; TRBD2 aligns across 11 bases. Germline V gene data show CDR1 as DFQATT and CDR2 as SNEGSKA (reference sequence). The CDR3 has 18 residues. V gave up 6 bases and J gave up 0 bases; unmatched junction bases: 14. CDR3 bases: TGCAGTGCCCCAACCGGGACTAGCGGAACACGTAGCACAGATACGCAGTATTTT. This sequence encodes CSAPTGTSGTRSTDTQYF.

In its sample, this clonotype was seen a few times. This chain links TRBV6-1 with TRBJ2-3; 9 bases map to TRBD2. The CDR3 sequence is 16 residues long. Trimming removed 6 bases from V and 4 bases from J; junction bases left unmatched: 11. Germline loops: CDR1 MNHNS, CDR2 SASEGT. The CDR3, as DNA: TGTGCCAGCAGGGAACTAAGCGGGAGGTTCGCAGATACGCAGTATTTT. Its translation: CASRELSGRFADTQYF.

This clonotype showed up just a few times. The J gene is TRBJ1-4, the V gene TRBV5-1; a weak D match, TRBD1 (6 bases). Germline CDR1 SGHRS, CDR2 YFSETQ. This CDR3 is built from 16 residues. V lost 4 bases, J lost 5 bases, and 18 bases lay in between. Here the CDR3 DNA reads TGCGCCAGCAGCCTGACAGGAGGAGGACGAAATGAAAAACTGTTTTTT. Translating gives CASSLTGGGRNEKLFF. Full variable domain (missing parts from reference TRBV5-1 and TRBJ1-4): KAGVTQTPRYLIKTRGQQVTLSCSPISGHRSVSWYQQTPGQGLQFLFEYFSETQRNKGNFPGRFSGRQFSNSRSEMNVSTLELGDSALYLCASSLTGGGRNEKLFFGSGTQLSVL.

This chain joins TRBV13 and TRBJ1-1; no clear D. Trimming removed 1 base at V and 8 bases at J, with 11 bases between. The CDR3 covers 13 residues. CDR1 is PRHDT, CDR2 FYEKMQ, per germline (reference sequence). This chain's CDR3 is CASSLAGWEEAFF. The CDR3, as DNA: TGTGCCAGCAGCTTAGCGGGATGGGAGGAAGCTTTCTTT.

As regards this clonotype: The junction departs from the called germline gene at one end, perhaps through a read error. The chain uses TRBV7-7 and TRBJ1-5; perhaps TRBD1 as D (5 bases). CDR1 and CDR2 from the germline V gene are SSHAT and FNYEAQ (reference sequence). CDR3 length: 13 residues. The CDR3 sequence: CASSTDIGQPQHF. The DNA of the CDR3 is TGTGCTAGCAGCACGGACATCGGGCAGCCCCAGCATTTT.

This clonotype was picked up a small number of times. The rearrangement links TRBV7-2 to TRBJ2-7, with 12 bases aligning to TRBD2. The V and J ends lost 3 bases and 4 bases, in that order; junction bases with no gene match: 4. This CDR3 is 15 amino acids long. Germline V gene data show CDR1 as SGHTA and CDR2 as FQGNSA. The CDR3 loop is CASSLTSGSGYEQYF. In DNA form, the CDR3 reads TGTGCCAGCAGCTTGACTAGCGGGAGTGGGTACGAGCAGTACTTC.

This clonotype was picked up a small number of times. The chain joins TRBV7-6 to TRBJ2-5; D is ambiguous. Germline CDR1 reads SGHVS; CDR2 reads FNYEAQ. The V end lost 4 bases, the J end lost 3 bases, and 9 bases lay between the germline ends. The CDR3 contains 13 residues. The CDR3 DNA sequence: TGTGCCAGCAGCTGGGCCCCGGAAGAGACCCAGTACTTC. Translating gives CASSWAPEETQYF.

The rearrangement links TRBV28 to TRBJ2-7, with D unclear. The V gene lost 2 bases and the J gene lost 3 bases, with 5 bases spanning the gap. Germline-derived CDR1 and CDR2 are MDHEN and SYDVKM. This CDR3 region has 12 residues. The CDR3 reads CASSLRDYEQYF. CDR3 nucleotide sequence: TGTGCCAGCAGTTTAAGGGACTACGAGCAGTACTTC.

This clonotype has only a few counts. As DNA, the CDR3 is TGTGCCACCAGTGATTTGGTCGCACAGGGCACAGATACGCAGTATTTT. This codes for CATSDLVAQGTDTQYF. The chain joins TRBV24-1 to TRBJ2-3; possibly TRBD1 for D (5 bases). Germline CDR1 reads KGHDR; CDR2 reads SFDVKD. The CDR3 totals 16 residues. Between the trimmed V and J ends, which lost 0 bases and 1 base, there was a span of 10 bases.

The chain is built from TRBV29-1 and TRBJ2-1, with 9 bases aligning to TRBD1. V shed 6 bases and J 8 bases; nucleotides not matched to a gene: 8. The CDR3 spans 13 residues. Germline CDR1 reads SQVTM; CDR2 reads ANQGSEA. Here the CDR3 reads CSVPGQGSYEQFF. The CDR3 nucleotides read TGCAGCGTGCCGGGACAGGGAAGCTATGAGCAGTTCTTC.

This clonotype is deemed medium-sized (0.01 to 0.1%). The V gene is TRBV6-1, the J gene TRBJ1-5; 7 nucleotides line up with TRBD1. V was clipped by 5 bases and J by 4 bases; unmatched bases: 5. Per the germline V gene, CDR1 is MNHNS and CDR2 is SASEGT. The CDR3 extends over 14 amino acids. The CDR3 coding sequence is TGTGCCAGCAGTTACACAGGGGCAAATCAGCCCCAGCATTTT. Amino acids: CASSYTGANQPQHF.

This chain uses TRBV29-1 with TRBJ2-1, with 7 bases fitting TRBD1. V was clipped by 8 bases and J by 8 bases; unmatched bases: 12. Germline assignment: CDR1 SQVTM and CDR2 ANQGSEA. This CDR3 is 13 amino acids long. CDR3 bases: TGCAGCATAACAGGGGATCGGTTCTATGAGCAGTTCTTC. It encodes CSITGDRFYEQFF.

The rearrangement joins TRBV14 to TRBJ1-6; the match to TRBD1 covers 7 bases. The CDR3 length is 14 residues. The germline gives CDR1 SGHDN, CDR2 FVKESK. With V trimmed by 2 bases and J by 7 bases, 2 bases remained unmatched. The CDR3 DNA reads TGTGCCAGCAGCCAACACAGGGGCAATTCACCCCTCCACTTT. It translates to CASSQHRGNSPLHF.

This clonotype was recorded a few times. This chain connects TRBV14 to TRBJ2-2; D is possibly TRBD2 (6 bases). Trimming took 4 bases from V and 2 from J, leaving 17 bases between them. CDR1 and CDR2 from the germline V gene are SGHDN and FVKESK. CDR3 size: 17 residues. For the CDR3, the DNA is TGTGCCAGCAGCCGATACCTGCTCGCGGGAAACACCGGGGAGCTGTTTTTT. Translating gives CASSRYLLAGNTGELFF.

The V and J genes are TRBV7-3 and TRBJ2-3; D is unclear. The CDR3 consists of 13 residues. CDR1 is SGHTA, CDR2 FQGTGA, per germline. V gave up 5 bases and J gave up 0 bases, with 6 bases separating them. CDR3 amino acids: CASSAISTDTQYF. The CDR3 nucleotides are TGTGCCAGCAGCGCCATAAGCACAGATACGCAGTATTTT.

J is TRBJ2-5 and V is TRBV20-1; 16 bases agree with TRBD2. J was trimmed by 1 base and V by 5 bases; bases with no gene match: 4. The CDR3 has 16 residues. Germline CDR1 reads DFQATT; CDR2 reads SNEGSKA (reference sequence). CDR3 in amino acids: CSASGLAGGIQETQYF. CDR3 sequence (DNA): TGCAGTGCTTCGGGACTAGCGGGAGGGATCCAAGAGACCCAGTACTTC.

In this sample, this clonotype turned up a few times. V and J are TRBV4-1 and TRBJ1-1, with D perhaps matching TRBD1 (6 bases). Germline V lookup: CDR1 MGHRA, CDR2 YSYEKL. Trimming took off 3 bases at V and 1 base at J, with 15 bases between the two ends. The CDR3 contains 16 residues. The DNA of the CDR3 is TGCGCCAGCAGCCATACGGCCGGGACATCGAACACTGAAGCTTTCTTT. As protein: CASSHTAGTSNTEAFF.

This clonotype has just a few counts. The chain is built from TRBV20-1 and TRBJ2-7; D unclear. The CDR3 totals 13 residues. Germline lookup yields CDR1 DFQATT and CDR2 SNEGSKA (reference sequence). Trimming removed 2 bases at V and 2 bases at J, with 10 bases between. CDR3 DNA sequence: TGCAGTGCTAGATTGGGCGGCCCCTACGAGCAGTACTTC. It translates to CSARLGGPYEQYF.

This clonotype has a handful of counts. This chain joins TRBV19 and TRBJ1-1; D is unclear. Per germline, CDR1 LNHDA and CDR2 SQIVND (reference sequence). Trimming pared 3 bases from V and 0 bases from J, leaving 8 bases between. CDR3 size: 14 residues. The CDR3 DNA sequence: TGTGCCAGTAGTATGGAAAGATTGAACACTGAAGCTTTCTTT. Residues: CASSMERLNTEAFF.

This clonotype was observed a few times. This chain uses TRBV6-1 with TRBJ2-7, with 7 bases lining up with TRBD1. CDR1 is MNHNS, CDR2 SASEGT, per germline. Unmatched junction bases numbered 6, after V lost 4 bases and J lost 3 bases. The CDR3 spans 14 residues. This CDR3 is CASSASDRDYEQYF. Written as DNA, the CDR3 is TGTGCCAGCAGTGCCTCCGACAGGGACTACGAGCAGTACTTC.